This T cell receptor (beta chain) stems from a study of molecular identifiers for immune sequencing clone quantification. Study-wide results and caveats: In CMV-specific effectors, clones above 20 copies held over 99% of molecules; naive, under 1%.

Bulk TCR libraries used previously described methods and listed TCR primers. TCRdb itself ran the PCR reads through MiXCR, one entry per CDR3 protein. The sample consists of over 600,000 distinct CDR3 sequences, approximately 20% of them appearing once. Libraries of naive CD8 T cells were made from approximately 20,000 to 1,000,000 sorted cells. They used 10%, 30% or 50% RNA. The CDR3 consists of 15 residues. Germline V gives CDR1 SEHNR, CDR2 FQNEAQ (reference sequence). Losses at the gene ends were 5 bases for V and 4 bases for J; bases not matched to a gene: 5. This clonotype showed up just a few times. Its antigen is undetermined.

This chain links TRBV7-9 with TRBJ2-1, with TRBD2 identical over 10 bases. The sequence was obtained from a human donor in good health. Some libraries in this study had Jurkat cell RNA spiked in. Sequenced input: naive CD8+ T cells from blood, with Jurkat cell RNA spiked in. As for subset: FACS-sorted CD8+CD4-CCR7+CD45RA+ naive T cells. The CDR3 nucleotides read TGTGCCAGCAGCGGACTAGCGGAAATTTACAATGAGCAGTTCTTC. It encodes CASSGLAEIYNEQFF.